This TCR beta chain was captured by sequencing in a study of identical twins. As concerns this clonotype: Antigen unknown.

Template switching added a universal primer site; cDNA carried unique molecular identifiers. Via MiXCR, TCRdb re-called the 5' RACE reads, giving one row per CDR3 protein. Of about 920,000 distinct CDR3 sequences in the sample, around an eighth are singletons; the top ten hold 1.5% to 2%. Study-level findings and limits: Abundant cord blood beta clonotypes carried fewer insertions; memory repertoires showed none.

Germline CDR1 and CDR2: SGHVS and FQNEAQ. This CDR3 region has 18 residues. Unmatched junction bases numbered 10, after V lost 1 base and J lost 6 bases. This same sample was also part of a study on yellow fever vaccine responses in identical twins.

The specimen sequenced was PBMCs. The sequence was collected from a woman under 30 in good health. This rearrangement joins TRBV7-8 to TRBJ2-1; 12 positions agree with TRBD2. The CDR3 protein is CASSLGGEGLAGRNEQFF. In DNA form, the CDR3 reads TGTGCCAGCAGCTTAGGGGGGGAAGGACTAGCGGGACGCAATGAGCAGTTCTTC.